This T cell receptor (beta chain) emerged from a study of blood T cell repertoires in COVID-19. The participants were between roughly 18 and 89 years old and came from some 23 US areas. Participants' reported clinical history set cohort assignment. Sequencing used immunoSEQ multiplex PCR; TCRdb keeps in-frame clones, though not all of them. The table records about 220,000 clones, approximately 82% of them present only once. The clonotype was recovered from a man in his forties who had recovered from COVID-19. The specimen sequenced was PBMCs or T cells enriched from blood (not recorded which).

CDR3 coding DNA: TGCGCCAGCAGCCAAGATCGACAGAGAAACTACGAGCAGTACTTC. Protein sequence: CASSQDRQRNYEQYF. The rearrangement links TRBV4-3 to TRBJ2-7, with a weak D call TRBD1 (5 bases). This CDR3 is 15 amino acids long. Deletions cut 0 bases from V and 3 bases from J, with 12 bases between. From germline, CDR1 is LGHNA and CDR2 YSLEER.